What follows are 20 T cell receptor beta chains derived from one specimen sequenced in a study of cytotoxic CD8 clonotypes in ibrutinib-treated CLL (dated by TCRdb to about 2021). The label giving this sample's time point can be read as: about twelve months on ibrutinib. Library method: the immunoSEQ multiplex PCR assay. In TCRdb, the immuneACCESS table is reduced to in-frame sequences with V and J assigned. These tables do not hold every clone; where another copy was compared, an unresolved V gene accounts for under half, and the others remain unexplained. Present in this sample are over 110,000 clones, approximately 90% of which were seen just once. The ten largest clones capture about 10% of the sample. The sample here was PBMCs, taken after 12 months of ibrutinib treatment. The receptors come from a human donor with chronic lymphocytic leukemia.

The chain couples TRBV7-9 to TRBJ2-3; D unclear. CDR1 is SEHNR and CDR2 is FQNEAQ in the germline V gene (reference sequence). The CDR3 has 15 residues. Trimming stripped 3 bases from V and 0 bases from J, with 10 bases between. The CDR3 region has the DNA TGTGCCAGCAGCTTGGACGGAACTAGCACAGATACGCAGTATTTT. It codes for CASSLDGTSTDTQYF.

This clone has only one observation. V is TRBV18 and J is TRBJ1-4, with a possible D match to TRBD1 (6 bases). V lost 6 bases to trimming and J lost 7 bases, with 15 bases between them. The germline V gene encodes CDR1 KGHSH and CDR2 LQKENI. The CDR3 spans 14 residues. CDR3 amino acids: CASSPAGAREKLFF. The CDR3 region has the DNA TGTGCCAGCTCCCCAGCGGGGGCCCGTGAAAAACTGTTTTTT.

V is TRBV28 and J is TRBJ2-5, with a weak D call TRBD1 (5 bases). The V end lost 3 bases, the J end lost 6 bases, and 11 bases lay between the germline ends. The germline V gene has CDR1 MDHEN and CDR2 SYDVKM. The CDR3 covers 13 residues. The CDR3 region is CASSLQGYKTQYF. The CDR3 DNA reads as TGTGCCAGCAGTTTGCAGGGCTATAAGACCCAGTACTTC.

V gene TRBV7-6 combines with J gene TRBJ2-1; TRBD2 aligns across 7 bases. The trim removed 2 bases at V and 6 bases at J, leaving 10 bases unmatched. CDR1 is SGHVS, CDR2 FNYEAQ, per germline. The CDR3 length is 16 residues. CDR3 in DNA: TGTGCCAGCAGCTTAAGGCTAGCGGTTGGGTCCAATGAGCAGTTCTTC. It is translated as CASSLRLAVGSNEQFF.

The V and J genes are TRBV29-1 and TRBJ1-2; D uncertain. The V end was cut by 6 bases, the J end by 2 bases, with 13 bases between. The CDR3 length is 13 residues. Germline V gives CDR1 SQVTM, CDR2 ANQGSEA. This chain's CDR3 is CSVRSGVNYGYTF. The CDR3 DNA reads TGCAGCGTCCGTAGCGGGGTAAACTATGGCTACACCTTC.

This rearrangement joins TRBV5-1 to TRBJ1-1, with TRBD1 as a possible D gene (5 bases). The CDR3 loop spans 16 amino acids. From germline, CDR1 is SGHRS and CDR2 YFSETQ. The ends were cut back, 1 base at V and 5 bases at J, with 18 bases in the middle. CDR3 coding DNA: TGCGCCAGCAGCTTGTTAGTGGTGGGGGGTAATACTGAAGCTTTCTTT. The encoded protein is CASSLLVVGGNTEAFF. The whole variable domain, filled in from reference TRBV5-1 and TRBJ1-1, reads KAGVTQTPRYLIKTRGQQVTLSCSPISGHRSVSWYQQTPGQGLQFLFEYFSETQRNKGNFPGRFSGRQFSNSRSEMNVSTLELGDSALYLCASSLLVVGGNTEAFFGQGTRLTVV.

The chain links TRBV19 to TRBJ2-7; D is unclear. Trimming cost V 6 bases and J 2 bases, with 11 bases left between them. The CDR3 is 13 amino acids. The germline gives CDR1 LNHDA, CDR2 SQIVND (reference sequence). The CDR3 DNA reads as TGTGCCAGTAGCATAAATAATCCCTACGAGCAGTACTTC. As protein: CASSINNPYEQYF.

The chain employs TRBV19 and TRBJ1-5; 7 bases map to TRBD1. The J segment lost 6 bases and the V segment lost 6 bases, leaving 11 bases of the junction unmatched. CDR1 is LNHDA and CDR2 is SQIVND in the germline V gene (reference sequence). CDR3 length: 15 residues. The CDR3 DNA reads as TGTGCCAGTAGCCTGACAGGGATAGTGCGTCAGCCCCAGCATTTT. This codes for CASSLTGIVRQPQHF.

The chain combines TRBV7-2 with TRBJ2-1; D perhaps matches TRBD2 (6 bases). Germline values: CDR1 SGHTA, CDR2 FQGNSA. The CDR3 spans 14 residues. Trimming removed 8 bases at V and 5 bases at J, with 16 bases between. The chain's CDR3 is CASRSGNTNNEQFF. The CDR3 bases are TGTGCCAGCCGTAGCGGAAACACCAACAATGAGCAGTTCTTC.

The chain employs TRBV7-9 and TRBJ1-1; tentatively, D is TRBD1 (5 bases). The V end lost 1 base, the J end lost 11 bases, and 17 bases lay between the germline ends. The CDR3 spans 14 residues. Germline V CDR1 and CDR2: SEHNR, FQNEAQ (reference sequence). CDR3 DNA: TGTGCCAGCAGCTTAGAGGTCCAGGGTCTAGTGGCTTTCTTT. Translating gives CASSLEVQGLVAFF.

This clone has a handful of counts. The chain has TRBV29-1 and TRBJ1-3; D possibly corresponds to TRBD1 (5 bases). V was shortened by 6 bases and J by 9 bases, with 12 bases between the two germline ends. The CDR3 has 11 amino acids. The V gene's germline CDR1 is SQVTM and CDR2 ANQGSEA. DNA of the CDR3: TGCAGCGTCGGGACGGAAGGCACCATATATTTT. It codes for CSVGTEGTIYF. The entire variable domain, with the rest obtained from reference TRBV29-1 and TRBJ1-3, is as follows: SAVISQKPSRDICQRGTSLTIQCQVDSQVTMMFWYRQQPGQSLTLIATANQGSEATYESGFVIDKFPISRPNLTFSTLTVSNMSPEDSSIYLCSVGTEGTIYFGEGSWLTVV.

This sequence joins TRBV6-4 and TRBJ2-7; TRBD2 might be the D (6 bases). This CDR3 is built from 13 residues. Between the trimmed V and J ends, which lost 6 bases and 6 bases, there was a span of 15 bases. CDR1 and CDR2 (germline): MRHNA, SNTAGT. The CDR3, as DNA: TGTGCCAGCAGCGGGGAGGCTAGAGGCGAGCAGTACTTC. This sequence encodes CASSGEARGEQYF.

V usage is TRBV6-5 and J usage is TRBJ2-5, with 7 bases aligning to TRBD1. Germline V gene data show CDR1 as MNHEY and CDR2 as SVGAGI. This CDR3 has 13 residues. V lost 6 bases and J lost 4; bases outside the gene matches: 5. This CDR3 is CASSATGVETQYF. The CDR3 nucleotides are TGTGCCAGCAGCGCTACAGGGGTAGAGACCCAGTACTTC.

The rearrangement uses TRBV9 and TRBJ1-5; 8 bases are a match to TRBD1. The CDR3 length is 15 residues. Unmatched junction bases numbered 6, after V lost 5 bases and J lost 2 bases. The germline V gene encodes CDR1 SGDLS and CDR2 YYNGEE. The CDR3 loop reads CASSDGQGGNQPQHF. The DNA of the CDR3 is TGTGCCAGCAGTGATGGACAGGGTGGCAATCAGCCCCAGCATTTT.

This clone has just one count. The chain uses TRBV7-2 and TRBJ2-1; D gene uncertain. CDR1 and CDR2 (germline): SGHTA, FQGNSA. CDR3 size: 14 residues. V gave up 10 bases and J gave up 6 bases, with 19 bases separating them. CDR3 residues: CATKPGLLGNEQFF. CDR3 DNA: TGTGCCACAAAGCCGGGCCTCCTGGGCAATGAGCAGTTCTTC.

This CDR3 reads CASSLGTGGNEQYF. The CDR3 DNA reads TGTGCCAGCAGTCTAGGGACAGGTGGGAACGAGCAGTACTTC. The chain couples TRBV11-2 to TRBJ2-7; 8 bases are shared with TRBD1. The CDR3 is 14 residues long. Germline-derived CDR1 and CDR2 are SGHAT and FQNNGV. Trimming took 6 bases from V and 5 from J; bases not matched to a gene: 9.

The gene calls are TRBV10-3 and TRBJ1-2; no clear D. Trimming took off 9 bases at V and 6 bases at J, with 17 bases between the two ends. CDR3 length equals 13 residues. Germline CDR1 reads ENHRY; CDR2 reads SYGVKD. The CDR3 DNA is TGTGCCATAGATAAAGCGACGCAGGATGGCTACACCTTC. Its protein product is CAIDKATQDGYTF.

In this sample, this clone turned up once. V usage is TRBV28 and J usage is TRBJ1-5; unclear D gene. The CDR3 covers 16 residues. The V gene's germline CDR1 is MDHEN and CDR2 SYDVKM. Trimming cost V 5 bases and J 2 bases, with 16 bases left between them. This chain's CDR3 is CASSPTEVQGNQPQHF. The CDR3 DNA follows: TGTGCCAGCAGTCCAACCGAGGTCCAGGGCAATCAGCCCCAGCATTTT.

Only a few counts were recorded for this clone. The chain joins TRBV2 to TRBJ2-7; TRBD1 aligns across 8 bases. The CDR3 length is 15 residues. Germline lookup yields CDR1 SNHLY and CDR2 FYNNEI. Trimming at V came to 6 bases and at J to 2 bases, leaving 9 bases not matched to a gene. The CDR3 sequence: CASSGQGSKAYEQYF. The DNA of the CDR3 is TGTGCCAGCAGCGGACAGGGTTCGAAGGCCTACGAGCAGTACTTC.

This clone occurred a few times. This chain uses TRBV20-1 with TRBJ1-4; D is unclear. The CDR3 covers 11 residues. Germline CDR1 and CDR2: DFQATT and SNEGSKA (reference sequence). V lost 5 bases and J 5 bases, leaving 6 bases between the germline ends. The DNA for the CDR3 is TGCAGTGCTCCGGCAAATGAAAAACTGTTTTTT. It yields the protein CSAPANEKLFF.